This T cell receptor beta chain was profiled in a study of OX40 agonist ivuxolimab in advanced cancers. In terms of the full investigation: Ivuxolimab was a fully human IgG2 agonistic monoclonal antibody targeting the costimulatory receptor OX40 (CD134). Intravenous ivuxolimab was administered to patients every 2 weeks at six dose levels: 0.01, 0.1, 0.3, 1.5, 3 and 10 mg/kg. Of the approximately 50 dose-escalation patients, hepatocellular carcinoma was present in roughly 19, melanoma in roughly 15, renal cell carcinoma in 9 and head and neck cancer in 9. The dose-escalation cohort was around 83% male with a mean age of approximately 60 years, ranging from roughly 23 to 85. Prior anti-PD-1, anti-PD-L1 or anti-CTLA-4 therapy was permitted, and 40% to 50% of dose-escalation patients had received checkpoint inhibitors. Three dose-escalation patients achieved partial responses, one with hepatocellular carcinoma and two with cutaneous melanoma. The purpose of peripheral TCRbeta sequencing was to test whether ivuxolimab changed TCR sequence diversity and led to clonal T-cell expansion. The paper covers the monotherapy dose-escalation part of the phase I ivuxolimab trial, which included N of about 56 patients.

CDR1 MDHEN and CDR2 SYDVKM are derived from the germline V gene. The CDR3 spans 15 residues, from the cysteine through the phenylalanine. Only the CDR3 region is kept as DNA, spanning 45 bases read in frame from base 1. Ends trimmed: V by 10 bases, J by 2 bases; bases unmatched to a gene: 11. Patients with autoimmune disease history or receiving systemic immunosuppression were excluded from the trial. Peripheral blood for TCR sequencing was collected from all dose cohorts at baseline, on cycle 4 day 1, and on cycle 7 day 1. Samples came from an open-label, multicenter, first-in-human phase I dose-escalation trial of ivuxolimab. Adults with locally advanced or metastatic melanoma, renal cell carcinoma, hepatocellular carcinoma or head and neck squamous cell carcinoma were enrolled in the trial. CD4+ and CD8+ T cells were sorted separately from peripheral blood before TCR sequencing. In regard to this clone: Its antigen is not yet known. No clone much larger than this one lies a single base away; base qualities are absent.

Genomic DNA was extracted from sorted cells for sequencing of the TCRbeta CDR3 region. The immunoSEQ Assay was used to sequence the TCRbeta CDR3 regions. The source is immuneACCESS, and TCRdb retained only in-frame sequences with V and J called. Part of the clones is not carried over; for the studies checked, unresolved V genes explain less than half of this, and the remainder is unexplained. The sample table contains 20,000 or so clones; only one count was recorded for approximately 78% of them. The leading ten clones occupy roughly 30% of the sample. Results the study describes overall, beyond this receptor: The antigen specificity of the clonally expanded peripheral T cells was not determined. Partial responders in the 0.1-3.0 mg/kg groups had among the lowest normalized peripheral clonal expansion, especially among CD8+ T cells. Low levels of normalized T-cell clonal expansion were also seen in some patients who did not respond. Clonal expansion of both CD4+ and CD8+ blood T cells was observed from baseline to week 6 at doses 0.1 to 3.0 mg/kg. After ivuxolimab, expanded clones were on average more numerous among CD8+ T cells than among CD4+ T cells.

Specimen: CD4+ or CD8+ T cells sorted from blood, collected in a trial of the OX40 agonist ivuxolimab. In this chain, TRBV28 is recombined with TRBJ2-3; 8 middle bases align to TRBD2. The clonotype originates from an adult with an advanced solid tumor such as melanoma, head and neck, liver or kidney cancer. The nucleotides are TGTGCCACCGACCCCCTAGCGGGTTTCACAGATACGCAGTATTTT. Translated, it reads CATDPLAGFTDTQYF.